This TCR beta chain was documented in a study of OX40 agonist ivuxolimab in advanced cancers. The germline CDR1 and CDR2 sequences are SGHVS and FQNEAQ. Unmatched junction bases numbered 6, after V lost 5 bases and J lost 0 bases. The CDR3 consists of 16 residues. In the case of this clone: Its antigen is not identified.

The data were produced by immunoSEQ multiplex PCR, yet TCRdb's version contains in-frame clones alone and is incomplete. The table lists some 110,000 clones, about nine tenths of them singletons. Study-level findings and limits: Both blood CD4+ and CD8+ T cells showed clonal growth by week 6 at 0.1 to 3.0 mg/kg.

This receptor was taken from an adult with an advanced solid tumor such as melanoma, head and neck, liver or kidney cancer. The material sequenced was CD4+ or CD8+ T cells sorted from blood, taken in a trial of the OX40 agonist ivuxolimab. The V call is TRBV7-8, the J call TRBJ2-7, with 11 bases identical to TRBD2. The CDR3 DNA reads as TGTGCCAGCAGCCCCCCCGGGACTAGCGGCTCCTACGAGCAGTACTTC. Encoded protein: CASSPPGTSGSYEQYF.